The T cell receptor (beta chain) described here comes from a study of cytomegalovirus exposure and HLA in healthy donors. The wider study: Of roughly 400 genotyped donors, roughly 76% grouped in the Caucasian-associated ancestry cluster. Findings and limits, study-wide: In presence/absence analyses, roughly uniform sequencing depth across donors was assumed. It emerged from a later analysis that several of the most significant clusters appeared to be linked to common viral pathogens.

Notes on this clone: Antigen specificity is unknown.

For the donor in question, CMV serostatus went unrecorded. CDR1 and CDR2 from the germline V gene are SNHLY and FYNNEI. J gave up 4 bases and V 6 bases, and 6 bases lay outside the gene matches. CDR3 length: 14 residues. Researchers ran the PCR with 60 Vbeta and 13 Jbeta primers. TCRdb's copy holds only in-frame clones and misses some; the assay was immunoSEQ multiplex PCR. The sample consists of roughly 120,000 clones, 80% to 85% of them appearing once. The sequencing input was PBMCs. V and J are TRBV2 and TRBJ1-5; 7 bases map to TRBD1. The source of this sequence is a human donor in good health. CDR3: CASRTGVGNQPQHF. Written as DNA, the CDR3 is TGTGCCAGCAGAACAGGGGTAGGAAATCAGCCCCAGCATTTT. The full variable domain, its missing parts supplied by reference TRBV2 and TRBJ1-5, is EPEVTQTPSHQVTQMGQEVILRCVPISNHLYFYWYRQILGQKVEFLVSFYNNEISEKSEIFDDQFSVERPDGSNFTLKIRSTKLEDSAMYFCASRTGVGNQPQHFGDGTRLSIL.